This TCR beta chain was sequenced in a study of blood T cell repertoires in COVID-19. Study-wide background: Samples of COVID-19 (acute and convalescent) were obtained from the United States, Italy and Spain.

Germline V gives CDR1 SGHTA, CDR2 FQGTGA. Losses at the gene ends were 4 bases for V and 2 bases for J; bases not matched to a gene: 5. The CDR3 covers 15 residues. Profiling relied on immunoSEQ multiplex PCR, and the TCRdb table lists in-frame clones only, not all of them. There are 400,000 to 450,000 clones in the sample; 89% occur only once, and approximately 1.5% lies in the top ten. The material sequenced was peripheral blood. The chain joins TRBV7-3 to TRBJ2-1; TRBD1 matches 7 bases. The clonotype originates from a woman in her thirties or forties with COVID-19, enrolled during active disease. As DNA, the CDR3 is TGTGCCAGCAGCTCTCCGGGACAGACCTACAATGAGCAGTTCTTC. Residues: CASSSPGQTYNEQFF.